This TCR beta chain was recovered during a study of blood T cell repertoires in COVID-19. The authors' processing: For nucleated cells, counts were estimated from reference gene primer amplification. Sequencing used immunoSEQ multiplex PCR; TCRdb keeps in-frame clones, though not all of them. Clonal size and the V and J genes are those of that table, whereas D and trimming came from the DNA. Of more than 400,000 clones listed, approximately 86% are singletons. Participants were aged about 18 to 100 years from approximately 25 US areas. Clinical histories supplied by participants themselves formed the basis of cohort assignment. The study counted Cohort 3 donors as recovered given two negative PCRs, clearance, or symptom resolution. This clone appeared a single time. The clonotype comes from a woman between 18 and 29 years old who had recovered from COVID-19. The material sequenced was PBMCs or T cells enriched from blood (not recorded which).

The CDR3 protein is CASSGEERNYGYTF. The CDR3 nucleotides are TGTGCCAGCAGTGGAGAAGAGCGTAACTATGGCTACACCTTC. The chain recombines TRBV25-1 with TRBJ1-2, with D unclear. Germline V gene lookup returns CDR1 MGHDK and CDR2 SYGVNS. The ends were cut back, 4 bases at V and 1 base at J, with 10 bases in the middle. This CDR3 spans 14 amino acids.